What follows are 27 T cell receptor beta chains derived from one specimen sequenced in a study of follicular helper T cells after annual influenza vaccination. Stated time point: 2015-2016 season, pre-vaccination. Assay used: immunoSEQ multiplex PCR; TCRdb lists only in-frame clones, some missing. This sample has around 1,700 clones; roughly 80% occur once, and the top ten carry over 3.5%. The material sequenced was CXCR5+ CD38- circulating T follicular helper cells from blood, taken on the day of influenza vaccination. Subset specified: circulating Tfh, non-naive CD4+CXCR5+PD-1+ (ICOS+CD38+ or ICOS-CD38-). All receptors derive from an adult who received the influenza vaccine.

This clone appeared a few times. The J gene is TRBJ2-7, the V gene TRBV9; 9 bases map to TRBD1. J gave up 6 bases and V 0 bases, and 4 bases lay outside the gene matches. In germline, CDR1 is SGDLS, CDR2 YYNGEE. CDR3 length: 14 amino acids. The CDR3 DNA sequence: TGTGCCAGCAGCGTAGGGGGACAGGGATTCGAGCAGTACTTC. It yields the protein CASSVGGQGFEQYF.

The CDR3 loop is CATSRDFRDGYTF. The CDR3 region has the DNA TGTGCCACCAGCAGAGACTTCAGGGATGGCTACACCTTC. V is TRBV15 and J is TRBJ1-2, with D maybe TRBD1 (5 bases). The CDR3 runs 13 residues. Germline V gene data show CDR1 as LNHNV and CDR2 as YYDKDF (reference sequence). Trimming pared 0 bases from V and 6 bases from J, leaving 8 bases between.

CDR3: CASSLESGGRTDTQYF. The CDR3 DNA reads as TGTGCCAGCAGCTTGGAAAGCGGGGGGCGCACAGATACGCAGTATTTT. The chain has TRBV7-6 and TRBJ2-3; TRBD2 matches 9 bases. CDR3 length: 16 residues. Trimming at V came to 3 bases and at J to 1 base, leaving 5 bases not matched to a gene. CDR1 and CDR2 (germline): SGHVS, FNYEAQ.

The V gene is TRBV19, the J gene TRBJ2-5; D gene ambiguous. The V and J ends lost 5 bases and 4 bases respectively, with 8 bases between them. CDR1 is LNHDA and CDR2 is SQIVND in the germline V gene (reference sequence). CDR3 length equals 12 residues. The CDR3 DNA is TGTGCCAGTAGTTACCCGGGAGAGACCCAGTACTTC. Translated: CASSYPGETQYF.

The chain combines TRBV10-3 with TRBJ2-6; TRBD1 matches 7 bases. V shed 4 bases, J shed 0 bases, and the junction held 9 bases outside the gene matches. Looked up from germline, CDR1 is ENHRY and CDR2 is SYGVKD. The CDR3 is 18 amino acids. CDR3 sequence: CAISGSGTENSGANVLTF. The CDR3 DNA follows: TGTGCCATCAGTGGGTCCGGGACAGAAAACTCTGGGGCCAACGTCCTGACTTTC.

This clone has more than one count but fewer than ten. CDR3 nucleotides: TGTGCCAGCAGTCCGGGTCCCCAACATAATTCACCCCTCCACTTT. Translated, it gives CASSPGPQHNSPLHF. V and J are TRBV6-5 and TRBJ1-6; D is unclear. This CDR3 is built from 15 residues. In germline, CDR1 is MNHEY, CDR2 SVGAGI. The germline V and J ends were trimmed by 5 bases and 5 bases, with 13 bases remaining between them.

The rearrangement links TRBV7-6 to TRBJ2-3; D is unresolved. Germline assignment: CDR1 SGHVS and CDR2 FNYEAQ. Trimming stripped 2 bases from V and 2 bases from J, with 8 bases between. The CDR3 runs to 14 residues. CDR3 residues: CASSLSADTDTQYF. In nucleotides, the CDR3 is TGTGCCAGCAGCTTATCCGCTGACACAGATACGCAGTATTTT.

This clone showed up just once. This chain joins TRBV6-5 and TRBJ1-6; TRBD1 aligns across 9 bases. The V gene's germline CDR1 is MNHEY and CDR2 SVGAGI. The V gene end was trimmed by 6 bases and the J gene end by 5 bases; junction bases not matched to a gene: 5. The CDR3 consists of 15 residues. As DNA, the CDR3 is TGTGCCAGCAGGACAGGGGGTTTCAATAATTCACCCCTCCACTTT. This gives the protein CASRTGGFNNSPLHF.

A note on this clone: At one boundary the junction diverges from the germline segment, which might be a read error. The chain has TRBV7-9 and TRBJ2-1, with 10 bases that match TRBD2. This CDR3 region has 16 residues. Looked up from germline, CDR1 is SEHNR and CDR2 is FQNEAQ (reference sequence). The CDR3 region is CASNLALAGGRNEQFF. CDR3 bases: TGTGCCAGCAACTTAGCTTTAGCGGGAGGCCGAAATGAGCAGTTCTTC.

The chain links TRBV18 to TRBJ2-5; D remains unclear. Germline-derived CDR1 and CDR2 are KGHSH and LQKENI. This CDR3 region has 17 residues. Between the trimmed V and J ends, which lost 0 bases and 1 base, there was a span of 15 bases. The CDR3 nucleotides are TGTGCCAGCTCACCACCGGCCGCAAGCCGGTTCCAAGAGACCCAGTACTTC. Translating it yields CASSPPAASRFQETQYF.

This CDR3 reads CASIDYVGFNTEAFF. The CDR3 DNA reads as TGTGCCAGCATCGACTATGTGGGATTCAACACTGAAGCTTTCTTT. The chain links TRBV7-9 to TRBJ1-1; D is uncertain. V lost 7 bases and J lost 2, with 17 bases in between. Germline V gene sequence: CDR1 SEHNR, CDR2 FQNEAQ (reference sequence). The CDR3 totals 15 residues.

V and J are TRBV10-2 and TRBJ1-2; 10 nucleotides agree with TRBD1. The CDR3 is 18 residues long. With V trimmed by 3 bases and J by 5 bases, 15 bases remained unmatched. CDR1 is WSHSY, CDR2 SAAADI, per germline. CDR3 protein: CASSDYRDRGESVYGYTF. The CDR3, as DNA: TGCGCCAGCAGTGACTACCGGGACAGGGGAGAATCAGTATATGGCTACACCTTC.

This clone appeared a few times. CDR3 sequence (DNA): TGTGCCAGCAGCGCCCGGGAAAATGAAAAACTGTTTTTT. Translation gives CASSARENEKLFF. This chain joins TRBV9 and TRBJ1-4; D is undetermined. The CDR3 has 13 amino acids. The V end was cut by 3 bases, the J end by 5 bases, with 8 bases between. Germline loops: CDR1 SGDLS, CDR2 YYNGEE.

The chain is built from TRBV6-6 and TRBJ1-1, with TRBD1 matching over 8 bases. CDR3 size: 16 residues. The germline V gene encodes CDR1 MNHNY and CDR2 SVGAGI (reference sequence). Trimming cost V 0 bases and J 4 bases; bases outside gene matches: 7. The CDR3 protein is CASSYSGRGLSTEAFF. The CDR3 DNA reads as TGTGCCAGCAGTTACTCGGGCAGGGGGCTTTCCACTGAAGCTTTCTTT.

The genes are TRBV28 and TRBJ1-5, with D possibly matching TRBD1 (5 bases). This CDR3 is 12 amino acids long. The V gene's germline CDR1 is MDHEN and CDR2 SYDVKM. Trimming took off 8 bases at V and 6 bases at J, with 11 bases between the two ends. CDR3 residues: CASRGAAQPQHF. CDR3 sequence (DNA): TGTGCCAGCCGCGGGGCGGCTCAGCCCCAGCATTTT.

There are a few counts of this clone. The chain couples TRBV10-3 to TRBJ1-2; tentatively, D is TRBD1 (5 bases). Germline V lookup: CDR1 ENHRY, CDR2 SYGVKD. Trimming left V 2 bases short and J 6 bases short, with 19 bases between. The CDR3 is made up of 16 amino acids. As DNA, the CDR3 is TGTGCCATCAGTGAGAGTACAGGTGGGATCGTCCATGGCTACACCTTC. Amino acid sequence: CAISESTGGIVHGYTF.

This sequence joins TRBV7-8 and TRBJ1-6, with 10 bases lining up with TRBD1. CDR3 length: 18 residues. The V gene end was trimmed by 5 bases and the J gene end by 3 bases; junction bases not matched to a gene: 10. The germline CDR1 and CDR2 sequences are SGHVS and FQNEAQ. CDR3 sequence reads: CASSTPPGQGFYNSPLHF. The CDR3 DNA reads TGTGCCAGCAGCACACCGCCGGGACAGGGGTTCTATAATTCACCCCTCCACTTT.

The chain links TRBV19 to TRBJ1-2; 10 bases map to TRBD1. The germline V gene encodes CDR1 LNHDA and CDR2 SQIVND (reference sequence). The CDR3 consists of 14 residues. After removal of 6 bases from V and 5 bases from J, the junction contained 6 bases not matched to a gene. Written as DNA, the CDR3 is TGTGCCAGTAGCAGGGACAGGGGACGTTATGGCTACACCTTC. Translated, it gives CASSRDRGRYGYTF.

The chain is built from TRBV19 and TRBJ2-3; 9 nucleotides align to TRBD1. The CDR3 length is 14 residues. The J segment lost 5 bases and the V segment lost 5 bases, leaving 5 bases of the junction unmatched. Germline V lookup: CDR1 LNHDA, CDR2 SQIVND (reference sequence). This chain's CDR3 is CASSLGTGKDTQYF. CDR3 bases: TGTGCCAGTAGTCTTGGGACAGGGAAAGATACGCAGTATTTT.

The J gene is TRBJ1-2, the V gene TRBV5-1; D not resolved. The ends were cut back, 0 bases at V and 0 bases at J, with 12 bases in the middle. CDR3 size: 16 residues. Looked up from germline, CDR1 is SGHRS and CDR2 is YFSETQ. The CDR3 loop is CASSLDVTLANYGYTF. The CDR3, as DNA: TGCGCCAGCAGCTTGGACGTGACCCTAGCTAACTATGGCTACACCTTC.

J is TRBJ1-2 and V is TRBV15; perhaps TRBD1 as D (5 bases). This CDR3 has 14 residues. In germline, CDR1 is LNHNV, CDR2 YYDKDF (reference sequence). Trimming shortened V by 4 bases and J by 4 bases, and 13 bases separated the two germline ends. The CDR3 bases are TGTGCCACCAGCACCCCCCGGGGCGGCTATGGCTACACCTTC. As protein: CATSTPRGGYGYTF.

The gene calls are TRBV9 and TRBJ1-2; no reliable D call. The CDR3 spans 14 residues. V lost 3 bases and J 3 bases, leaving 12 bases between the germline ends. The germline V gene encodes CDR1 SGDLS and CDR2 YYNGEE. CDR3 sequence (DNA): TGTGCCAGCAGCGCCACGCACAGAGACTATGGCTACACCTTC. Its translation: CASSATHRDYGYTF.

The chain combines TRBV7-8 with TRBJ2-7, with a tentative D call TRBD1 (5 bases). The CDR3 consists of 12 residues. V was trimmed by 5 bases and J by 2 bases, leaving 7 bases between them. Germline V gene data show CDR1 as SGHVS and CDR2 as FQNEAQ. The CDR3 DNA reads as TGTGCCAGCAGCCCAGGGCCCTACGAGCAGTACTTC. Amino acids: CASSPGPYEQYF. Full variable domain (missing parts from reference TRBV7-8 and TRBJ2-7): GAGVSQSPRYKVAKRGQDVALRCDPISGHVSLFWYQQALGQGPEFLTYFQNEAQLDKSGLPSDRFFAERPEGSVSTLKIQRTQQEDSAVYLCASSPGPYEQYFGPGTRLTVT.

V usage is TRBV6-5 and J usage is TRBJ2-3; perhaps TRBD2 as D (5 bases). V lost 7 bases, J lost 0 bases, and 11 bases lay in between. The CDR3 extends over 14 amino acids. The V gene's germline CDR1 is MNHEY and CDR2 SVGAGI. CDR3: CASKRGYSTDTQYF. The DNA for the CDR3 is TGTGCCAGCAAACGGGGTTATAGCACAGATACGCAGTATTTT.

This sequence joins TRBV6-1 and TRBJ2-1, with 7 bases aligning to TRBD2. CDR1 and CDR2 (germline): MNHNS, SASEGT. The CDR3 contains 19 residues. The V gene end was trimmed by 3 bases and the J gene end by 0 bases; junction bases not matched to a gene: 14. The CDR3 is CASSERATSRSSSYNEQFF. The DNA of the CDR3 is TGTGCCAGCAGTGAGAGGGCGACTAGCCGATCGAGCTCCTACAATGAGCAGTTCTTC.

In DNA form, the CDR3 reads TGTGCCAGCAGTTTATCGAGGGCCTCAGCGTTCTTC. Translated: CASSLSRASAFF. The chain has TRBV28 and TRBJ2-1, with D perhaps TRBD2 (5 bases). This CDR3 is 12 amino acids long. Germline V gene data show CDR1 as MDHEN and CDR2 as SYDVKM. Trimming removed 1 base at V and 15 bases at J, with 13 bases between.

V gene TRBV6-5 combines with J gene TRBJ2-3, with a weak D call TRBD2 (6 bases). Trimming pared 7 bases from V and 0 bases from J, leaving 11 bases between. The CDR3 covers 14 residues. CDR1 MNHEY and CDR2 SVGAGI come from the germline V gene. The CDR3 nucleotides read TGTGCCAGCAAATCGGGACTTAGCACAGATACGCAGTATTTT. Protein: CASKSGLSTDTQYF.